A single sample gave rise to the 24 T cell receptor beta chains below, sequenced in a study of T cell repertoires in cytomegalovirus infection. Their antigens are not known. A single record per CDR3 protein comes from TCRdb applying MiXCR to the reads. This sample yields about 830,000 distinct CDR3 sequences, of which approximately 32% are seen a single time; roughly 12% belongs to the top ten. The specimen was cultured CD8+ T cells from PBMCs, collected from culture after CMV antigen stimulation. Receptors were obtained from a human donor in good health (CMV status not recorded). Some clones in this sample may be carry-over from other donors' samples.

This clonotype has a handful of counts. One end of the junction does not line up with germline, which may come from a read error. The chain is built from TRBV4-3 and TRBJ2-1, with no clear D. The CDR3 sequence is 15 residues long. The V gene's germline CDR1 is LGHNA and CDR2 YSLEER. The CDR3 reads CASTQRSDSYNEQFF. The CDR3 region has the DNA TGCGCCAGCACCCAAAGGAGTGACTCCTACAATGAGCAGTTCTTC.

A few counts support this clonotype. The chain links TRBV2 to TRBJ1-2, with TRBD1 matching 10 bases. Germline CDR1 SNHLY, CDR2 FYNNEI. The CDR3 is 13 residues long. V lost 8 bases to trimming and J lost 4 bases; unmatched junction nucleotides: 4. This CDR3 is CASQTGGGYGYTF. The CDR3 DNA reads as TGTGCCAGCCAGACAGGGGGCGGCTATGGCTACACCTTC.

This clonotype was seen more than once but under ten times. The chain combines TRBV4-1 with TRBJ1-2, with D uncertain. Germline V gene lookup returns CDR1 MGHRA and CDR2 YSYEKL. Deletions cut 1 base from V and 3 bases from J, with 12 bases between. The CDR3 extends over 15 amino acids. DNA for the CDR3: TGCGCCAGCAGCCAAGCCGCGTTCCGGGACTATGGCTACACCTTC. Translating it yields CASSQAAFRDYGYTF.

This clonotype was counted many times. The chain joins TRBV7-6 to TRBJ1-1, with 8 positions matching TRBD1. V dropped 8 bases and J dropped 7; count of bases not matched to a gene: 9. CDR3 length: 13 residues. Germline V CDR1 and CDR2: SGHVS, FNYEAQ. The CDR3 DNA reads TGTGCCAGCTCCCCAGGGGGCTATGGTGAAGCTTTCTTT. This sequence encodes CASSPGGYGEAFF.

This clonotype was seen a few times. V gene TRBV12-3 or TRBV12-4 combines with J gene TRBJ2-3, with TRBD2 identical over 8 bases. Unmatched junction bases numbered 6, after V lost 7 bases and J lost 6 bases. The CDR3 is made up of 13 amino acids. The CDR3 DNA reads TGTGCCAGCACTCCAGCGGGGGACGATACGCAGTATTTT. Translated, it gives CASTPAGDDTQYF.

This chain joins TRBV4-1 and TRBJ1-6; no reliable D call. V was shortened by 0 bases and J by 5 bases, with 11 bases between the two germline ends. The CDR3 has 16 amino acids. Germline V gene lookup returns CDR1 MGHRA and CDR2 YSYEKL. CDR3 residues: CASSQDLEGNNSPLHF. The CDR3 DNA reads TGCGCCAGCAGCCAAGATCTCGAGGGTAATAATTCACCCCTCCACTTT.

The chain recombines TRBV7-3 with TRBJ1-6; D unresolved. Between the trimmed V and J ends, which lost 6 bases and 6 bases, there was a span of 9 bases. CDR3 length equals 13 residues. Germline CDR1 is SGHTA and CDR2 is FQGTGA. CDR3: CASRLDPNSPLHF. CDR3 DNA: TGTGCCAGCAGGCTCGACCCTAATTCACCCCTCCACTTT.

At least ten counts were recorded for this clonotype. The chain is built from TRBV11-1 and TRBJ1-1; D is ambiguous. From germline, CDR1 is SGHAT and CDR2 FQDESV (reference sequence). The V and J ends lost 5 bases and 2 bases respectively, with 24 bases between them. The CDR3 length is 18 residues. The chain's CDR3 is CASSPGNWIYKRNTEAFF. CDR3 in DNA: TGTGCCAGCAGCCCCGGGAACTGGATTTACAAACGCAACACTGAAGCTTTCTTT.

Remarks on this clonotype: No conserved phenylalanine or tryptophan ends this CDR3, so it is likely a read error. The chain combines TRBV20-1 with TRBJ1-1, with TRBD1 matching 9 bases. V lost 6 bases to trimming and J lost 6 bases; unmatched junction nucleotides: 8. Germline CDR1 and CDR2: DFQATT and SNEGSKA (reference sequence). The CDR3 consists of 13 residues. The DNA of the CDR3 is TGCAGTGCGCCGGACAGGGGTTGGGCTGAAGCTTTCCTT. It yields the protein CSAPDRGWAEAFL.

In its sample, this clonotype was seen a few times. The gene calls are TRBV5-6 and TRBJ1-6, with a tentative D call TRBD1 (5 bases). With 1 base removed from V and 10 bases from J, the gap between germline ends came to 18 bases. Germline assignment: CDR1 SGHDT and CDR2 YYEEEE. This CDR3 comprises 16 residues. The CDR3, as DNA: TGTGCCAGCAGCTTGATGGGACGCCCGACACCGTCACCCCTCCACTTT. It is translated as CASSLMGRPTPSPLHF.

The CDR3 nucleotides are TGTGCCACCAGTGATCGCGGACAGCCGGAAAAACTGTTTTTT. This codes for CATSDRGQPEKLFF. The chain employs TRBV24-1 and TRBJ1-4; weak D call: TRBD1 (6 bases). V was clipped by 3 bases and J by 8 bases, with 12 bases between them. The CDR3 loop spans 14 amino acids. CDR1 and CDR2 (germline): KGHDR, SFDVKD.

Concerning this clonotype: Compared with germline, one end of the junction differs, possibly owing to a read error. V and J are TRBV7-9 and TRBJ2-3; 7 bases fit TRBD1. Germline CDR1 and CDR2: SEHNR and FQNEAQ (reference sequence). The CDR3 consists of 17 residues. The CDR3, as DNA: TGTGCCAGCACCTTAGACCGGGACAGCTCTAGCACAGATACGCAGTATTTT. Protein sequence: CASTLDRDSSSTDTQYF.

A few counts support this clonotype. V gene TRBV12-3 or TRBV12-4 combines with J gene TRBJ1-2; D is possibly TRBD1 (6 bases). V was pared by 4 bases and J by 6 bases, with 15 bases between. The CDR3 length is 14 residues. The CDR3 sequence: CASSSPPGADGYTF. The CDR3, as DNA: TGTGCCAGCAGTTCCCCCCCGGGGGCTGATGGCTACACCTTC.

This clonotype was picked up many times. The chain uses TRBV7-2 and TRBJ2-6, with D possibly being TRBD2 (5 bases). Per the germline V gene, CDR1 is SGHTA and CDR2 is FQGNSA. The CDR3 covers 15 residues. V was shortened by 6 bases and J by 0 bases, with 9 bases between the two germline ends. CDR3 region: CASRSRDSGANVLTF. CDR3 nucleotide sequence: TGTGCCAGCAGATCACGGGACTCTGGGGCCAACGTCCTGACTTTC.

The CDR3 bases are TGTGCCAGCAGCGTAACTGCAGGGACAGGGTTTTACGAGCAGTACTTC. Protein sequence: CASSVTAGTGFYEQYF. The J gene is TRBJ2-7, the V gene TRBV9; 9 nucleotides match TRBD1. V was pared by 1 base and J by 4 bases, with 9 bases of the junction left unmatched. Germline V gives CDR1 SGDLS, CDR2 YYNGEE. CDR3 length: 16 amino acids.

V usage is TRBV27 and J usage is TRBJ2-3; D is possibly TRBD2 (5 bases). Germline V lookup: CDR1 MNHEY, CDR2 SMNVEV (reference sequence). This CDR3 region has 13 residues. V was shortened by 8 bases and J by 0 bases, with 9 bases between the two germline ends. Here the CDR3 DNA reads TGTGCCAGCGGGAGTTCTAGCACAGATACGCAGTATTTT. Translation: CASGSSSTDTQYF.

CDR3 sequence reads: CASTPLGASTPHGYGYTF. The CDR3 coding sequence is TGTGCCAGCACCCCGCTCGGGGCTTCGACACCTCACGGGTATGGCTACACCTTC. This chain connects TRBV6-1 to TRBJ1-2, with a tentative D call TRBD1 (5 bases). This CDR3 comprises 18 residues. V shed 7 bases and J shed 5 bases, with 29 bases lying between them. Germline V CDR1 and CDR2: MNHNS, SASEGT.

Only a few counts were recorded for this clonotype. The genes are TRBV14 and TRBJ2-7; D remains unclear. CDR1 and CDR2 (germline): SGHDN, FVKESK. The ends were cut back, 2 bases at V and 3 bases at J, with 11 bases in the middle. This CDR3 has 14 amino acids. This CDR3 is CASSQRNSYYEQYF. The CDR3 region has the DNA TGTGCCAGCAGCCAAAGGAATAGTTACTACGAGCAGTACTTC.

Only a few counts were recorded for this clonotype. The genes are TRBV5-4 and TRBJ1-6; D is ambiguous. V lost 5 bases and J 5 bases, leaving 17 bases between the germline ends. The length of the CDR3 is 16 residues. Germline V gene sequence: CDR1 SGHNT, CDR2 YYREEE (reference sequence). DNA for the CDR3: TGTGCCAGCAGGTCCGGGCCGTCTACCGATAATTCACCCCTCCACTTT. This gives the protein CASRSGPSTDNSPLHF.

The rearrangement joins TRBV6-5 to TRBJ1-1, with a weak D call TRBD1 (6 bases). The germline gives CDR1 MNHEY, CDR2 SVGAGI. There are 16 residues in the CDR3. V shed 6 bases and J shed 0 bases, with 17 bases lying between them. The CDR3 reads CASSIQGRTMNTEAFF. CDR3 nucleotides: TGTGCCAGCAGCATACAGGGTCGAACCATGAACACTGAAGCTTTCTTT.

This rearrangement joins TRBV2 to TRBJ2-2; D gene ambiguous. The CDR3 sequence is 13 residues long. The ends were cut back, 10 bases at V and 1 base at J, with 10 bases in the middle. CDR1 and CDR2 (germline): SNHLY, FYNNEI. Written as DNA, the CDR3 is TGTGCCATCCTGTTAGGGAACACCGGGGAGCTGTTTTTT. It yields the protein CAILLGNTGELFF. The entire variable domain, with the rest obtained from reference TRBV2 and TRBJ2-2, is as follows: EPEVTQTPSHQVTQMGQEVILRCVPISNHLYFYWYRQILGQKVEFLVSFYNNEISEKSEIFDDQFSVERPDGSNFTLKIRSTKLEDSAMYFCAILLGNTGELFFGEGSRLTVL.

This chain uses TRBV7-6 with TRBJ2-5; D is unresolved. The CDR3 runs 14 residues. CDR1 and CDR2 from the germline V gene are SGHVS and FNYEAQ. V lost 3 bases to trimming and J lost 0 bases, with 8 bases between them. The CDR3 DNA follows: TGTGCCAGCAGCTTTTTTCTAGACCAAGAGACCCAGTACTTC. Translating it yields CASSFFLDQETQYF.

V usage is TRBV9 and J usage is TRBJ2-2, with TRBD1 matching 10 bases. The CDR3 contains 16 residues. Losses at the gene ends were 3 bases for V and 1 base for J; bases not matched to a gene: 3. Germline V lookup: CDR1 SGDLS, CDR2 YYNGEE. The CDR3 region has the DNA TGTGCCAGCAGCGGGCGGACAGGGGGGAACACCGGGGAGCTGTTTTTT. It is translated as CASSGRTGGNTGELFF.

This clonotype has a handful of counts. This rearrangement joins TRBV12-3 or TRBV12-4 to TRBJ1-1; D gene uncertain. The CDR3 has 13 amino acids. The V gene lost 1 base and the J gene lost 6 bases, with 9 bases spanning the gap. The CDR3 protein is CASSLGSRAEAFF. As DNA, the CDR3 is TGTGCCAGCAGTTTAGGTAGTCGGGCTGAAGCTTTCTTT.